The 3 T cell receptor beta chains listed next were all sequenced from one sample in a study of shared clonotypes between healthy human individuals. The assay was immunoSEQ multiplex PCR, and TCRdb's table has in-frame clones only and misses some. The data show about 600,000 clones, with around 78% seen just once and about 12% held by the top ten. The sequenced material came from PBMCs. All receptors derive from a woman aged 40 to 49 in good health. Some clones in this sample may be carry-over from other donors' samples.

V and J are TRBV18 and TRBJ2-7, with 8 nucleotides matching TRBD2. J gave up 6 bases and V 6 bases, and 7 bases lay outside the gene matches. The germline V gene encodes CDR1 KGHSH and CDR2 LQKENI. The CDR3 has 13 residues. As DNA, the CDR3 is TGTGCCAGCTCGCAGGGACTAGAGGGCGAGCAGTACTTC. Amino acids: CASSQGLEGEQYF.

To note about this clone: Just one base apart from a much larger clone, this may be a read error. The chain employs TRBV30 and TRBJ1-3; D is undetermined. TRBJ2-2 explains the end of the DNA better; the J call may be wrong. CDR3 length equals 13 residues. From germline, CDR1 is GTSNPN and CDR2 SVGIG (reference sequence). This CDR3 is CTWSDRRVGELFF. The CDR3 DNA is TGTACCTGGAGTGACCGGCGTGTCGGGGAGCTGTTTTTT.

The chain uses TRBV6-1 and TRBJ2-5; D remains unclear. The J call may be incorrect, as the DNA end agrees better with TRBJ2-7. Germline values: CDR1 MNHNS, CDR2 SASEGT. This CDR3 contains 11 residues. The CDR3 nucleotides read TGTGCCAGCAGTGCCTTTTACGAGCAGTACTTC. Protein sequence: CASSAFYEQYF.